This T cell receptor beta chain was retrieved from a study of T cells in Graves' hyperthyroidism and ophthalmopathy. Findings of the study overall: Ophthalmopathy was identified by the model a median about 6.8 months ahead of onset. Blood samples included most of the expanded thyroid clonotypes exceeding 0.001.

Every diagnosis used clinical symptoms, serum thyroxine and TRAb, thyroid ultrasound and orbital computed tomography. Researchers amplified the TCR beta CDR3 regions from RNA transcripts. When the TCR CDR3 underwent first-round RT-PCR, the HTBI primer set was used. TCRdb passed the multiplex PCR reads through MiXCR, listing each CDR3 protein once. This table holds a few hundred thousand distinct CDR3 sequences, around 21% found once. For this clonotype: The antigen is not known.

The CDR3 is made up of 17 amino acids. Trimming removed 1 base from V and 4 bases from J, with 19 bases in between. Germline V gives CDR1 SGHNT, CDR2 YENEEA. The sample taken for sequencing was blood. The clonotype comes from a young man with Graves' hyperthyroidism. The genes are TRBV11-3 and TRBJ2-5; maybe TRBD2 (6 bases). The CDR3 reads CASSLGRGTSIGETQYF. CDR3 sequence (DNA): TGTGCCAGCAGCTTAGGGCGGGGCACCTCTATCGGAGAGACCCAGTACTTC.